This T cell receptor (beta chain) was retrieved from a study of metastatic and nonmetastatic thyroid tumors. Study overall: It was across blood and tumor or nodule tissue from malignant and benign thyroid patients that repertoires were compared. Findings and limits, study-wide: According to reports, the diversity of TCR beta was significantly higher in malignant thyroid tumors than in benign nodules, and this held in both blood and tumor samples.

Patients had received no treatment of any kind before thyroid surgery. In the authors' workflow: Differences in CDR3 between clinicopathological groups were drawn on to build a classifier intended to discriminate distant-metastatic papillary thyroid cancer patients. TCRdb reassembled clones from the PCR reads with MiXCR. TCRdb, not the original authors, processed these V and J calls. The repertoire holds about 14,000 clones, with 10% to 15% as singletons. This clone turned up a few times. Its antigen is not identified. With 1 base removed from V and 1 base from J, the gap between germline ends came to 11 bases. Germline CDR1 reads SNHLY; CDR2 reads FYNNEI. This CDR3 contains 15 residues.

The chain combines TRBV2 with TRBJ2-7, with D possibly TRBD1 on 6 matching bases. Sequencing was done on a sample of blood. The source of this sequence is a female donor with papillary thyroid cancer or a benign thyroid nodule (not recorded which). Some clones in this sample may be carry-over from other donors' samples. The CDR3 region has the DNA TGTGCCAGCAGTGAAGGGACAGCTGAATCCTACGAGCAGTACTTC. Its translation is CASSEGTAESYEQYF.